This T cell receptor beta chain originates from a study of cytomegalovirus exposure and HLA in healthy donors. The PCR contained 60 Vbeta and 13 Jbeta primers. Repertoires were generated with immunoSEQ multiplex PCR, while TCRdb's copy carries only in-frame clones and drops some. The repertoire consists of over 100,000 clones, with around 70% occurring once and the leading ten covering around 4.9%. CDR1 and CDR2 from the germline V gene are SEHNR and FQNEAQ (reference sequence). This CDR3 comprises 13 residues. V lost 2 bases and J 14 bases, leaving 17 bases between the germline ends. Sequenced input: PBMCs. This TCR was recovered from a man under 40 in good health and CMV-seropositive. The chain couples TRBV7-9 to TRBJ2-3, with D possibly TRBD2 on 5 matching bases. The CDR3 reads CASSLLLDSSPYF. DNA of the CDR3: TGTGCCAGCAGCTTACTTTTGGACTCGAGTCCGTATTTT.